A few counts support the clone carrying this TCR beta chain. Its antigen remains unidentified. It may be a read error: a sequence one base away is much more abundant. This likely comes from a read error, as the CDR3 has no conserved phenylalanine or tryptophan at its end. The study amplified the TCR beta CDR3 region from genomic DNA. This amplification was carried out by two rounds of multiplex PCR. Each TRBV and TRBJ gene had its own primer in the first PCR round. TCRdb analysed the multiplex PCR reads with MiXCR anew, one entry per CDR3 protein. The sample lists 45,000 to 70,000 distinct CDR3 sequences, more than 25% occurring once. This CDR3 comprises 11 residues. V was shortened by 5 bases and J by 9 bases, with 11 bases between the two germline ends. From germline, CDR1 is SGHAT and CDR2 FQNNGV. The sample belongs to a study of prognosis after radiotherapy for stage I lung cancer. At the level of the study: Development of distant metastases after radiotherapy was seen in a few patients at a median of around seven months, with no significant progression in about 15. Points from the study as a whole: Stereotactic body radiation therapy was followed by fewer unique TCR clones, median 10,088 versus 6,861.

The sample consisted of PBMCs, taken before or after stereotactic body radiation therapy (not recorded which). This TCR was recovered from a donor aged 50 or older with non-small cell lung cancer. The chain has TRBV11-2 and TRBJ2-7; D not resolved. The chain's CDR3 is CASSLMTGQYS. The CDR3 coding sequence is TGTGCCAGCAGCCTAATGACCGGGCAGTACTCC.